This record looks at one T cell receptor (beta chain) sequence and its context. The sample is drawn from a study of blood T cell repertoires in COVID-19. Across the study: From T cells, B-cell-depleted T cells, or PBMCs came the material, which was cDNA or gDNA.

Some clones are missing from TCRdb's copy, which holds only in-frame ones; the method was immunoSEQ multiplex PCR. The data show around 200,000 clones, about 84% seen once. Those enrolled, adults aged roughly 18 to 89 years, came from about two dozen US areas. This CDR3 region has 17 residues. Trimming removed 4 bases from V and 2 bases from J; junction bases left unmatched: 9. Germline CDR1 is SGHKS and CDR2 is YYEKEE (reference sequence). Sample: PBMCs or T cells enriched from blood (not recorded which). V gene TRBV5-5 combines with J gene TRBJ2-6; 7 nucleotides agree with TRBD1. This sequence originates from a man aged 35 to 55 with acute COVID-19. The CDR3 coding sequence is TGTGCCAGCAGCGACTACAGGGGAAGAACTGGGGCCAACGTCCTGACTTTC. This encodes CASSDYRGRTGANVLTF. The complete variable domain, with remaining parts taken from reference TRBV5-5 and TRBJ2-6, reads DAGVTQSPTHLIKTRGQQVTLRCSPISGHKSVSWYQQVLGQGPQFIFQYYEKEERGRGNFPDRFSARQFPNYSSELNVNALLLGDSALYLCASSDYRGRTGANVLTFGAGSRLTVL.